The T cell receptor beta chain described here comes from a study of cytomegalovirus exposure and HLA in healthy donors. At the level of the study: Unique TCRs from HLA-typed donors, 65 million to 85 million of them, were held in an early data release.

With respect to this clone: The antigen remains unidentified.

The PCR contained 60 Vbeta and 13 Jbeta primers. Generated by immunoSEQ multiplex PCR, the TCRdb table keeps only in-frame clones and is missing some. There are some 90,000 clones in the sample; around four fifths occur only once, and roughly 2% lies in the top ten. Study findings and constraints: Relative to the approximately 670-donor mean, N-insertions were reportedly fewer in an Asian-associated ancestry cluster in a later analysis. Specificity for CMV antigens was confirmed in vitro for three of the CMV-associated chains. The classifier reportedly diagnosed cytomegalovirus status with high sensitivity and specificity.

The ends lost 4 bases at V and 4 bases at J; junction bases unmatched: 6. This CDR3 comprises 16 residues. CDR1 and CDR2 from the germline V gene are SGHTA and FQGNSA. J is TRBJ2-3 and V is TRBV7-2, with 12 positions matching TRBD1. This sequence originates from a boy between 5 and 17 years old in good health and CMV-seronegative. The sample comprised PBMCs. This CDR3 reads CASSSGTGGYSDTQYF. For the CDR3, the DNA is TGTGCCAGCAGCTCTGGGACAGGGGGCTATTCAGATACGCAGTATTTT.